The T cell receptor beta chain under discussion was sequenced for a study of blood T cell repertoires in COVID-19. Turning to the study itself: Specimens from acute and convalescent COVID-19 originated in the United States, Italy and Spain. PBMCs, B-cell-depleted T cells, or T cells were the source of the cDNA or gDNA that made up the material.

This clone was seen once. The assay was immunoSEQ multiplex PCR, and TCRdb's table has in-frame clones only and misses some. This table holds about 180,000 clones, 75% to 90% found once. The sequence derives from a woman in her 70s with COVID-19, enrolled during active disease. The material sequenced was peripheral blood.

The CDR3 DNA follows: TGTGCCAGCAGCCAGGACAGGGTAAAGCAGTACTTC. Translated, it gives CASSQDRVKQYF. This chain uses TRBV2 with TRBJ2-7; 8 nucleotides match TRBD1. The ends lost 6 bases at V and 8 bases at J; junction bases unmatched: 6. This CDR3 comprises 12 residues. Germline loops: CDR1 SNHLY, CDR2 FYNNEI.